Each of the 18 T cell receptor beta chains below was sequenced from the same sample in a study of blood T cell repertoires in COVID-19. Generated by immunoSEQ multiplex PCR, the TCRdb table keeps only in-frame clones and is missing some. The sample includes 350,000 or so clones, over 85% seen only once; the top ten take less than 5%. The sequenced material came from peripheral blood. The receptors originated from a woman aged 55 to 70 with COVID-19, enrolled during active disease.

This clone was seen only once. This chain uses TRBV3-1 (or the pseudogene TRBV3-2) with TRBJ1-2; 7 bases align to TRBD1. The CDR3 totals 14 residues. The trim removed 2 bases at V and 2 bases at J, leaving 2 bases unmatched. Germline V lookup: CDR1 LGHDT, CDR2 YNNKEL (reference sequence). Here the CDR3 reads CASSQLTGNYGYTF. CDR3 nucleotides: TGTGCCAGCAGCCAACTGACAGGGAACTATGGCTACACCTTC.

The J gene is TRBJ1-4, the V gene TRBV7-6; 9 bases are a match to TRBD1. This CDR3 is built from 16 residues. V lost 4 bases and J lost 6; bases outside the gene matches: 9. Per germline, CDR1 SGHVS and CDR2 FNYEAQ. The CDR3 here is CASSWATGGADEKLFF. The CDR3 nucleotides read TGTGCCAGCAGCTGGGCTACAGGGGGCGCGGATGAAAAACTGTTTTTT.

The CDR3 bases are TGTGCCAGTAATCAATACACTGAAGCTTTCTTT. Translating it yields CASNQYTEAFF. The chain links TRBV19 to TRBJ1-1; unclear D gene. The CDR3 extends over 11 amino acids. CDR1 is LNHDA, CDR2 SQIVND, per germline (reference sequence). The V and J ends lost 7 bases and 3 bases respectively, with 6 bases between them.

CDR3 DNA sequence: TGTGCCAGCATTAGCGGGGATAGCTCCTACGAGCAGTACTTC. Protein product: CASISGDSSYEQYF. The chain uses TRBV28 and TRBJ2-7, with TRBD2 identical over 8 bases. J gave up 0 bases and V 7 bases, and 5 bases lay outside the gene matches. The length of the CDR3 is 14 residues. Germline CDR1 is MDHEN and CDR2 is SYDVKM. The variable domain in full, completed from reference TRBV28 and TRBJ2-7, reads DVKVTQSSRYLVKRTGEKVFLECVQDMDHENMFWYRQDPGLGLRLIYFSYDVKMKEKGDIPEGYSVSREKKERFSLILESASTNQTSMYLCASISGDSSYEQYFGPGTRLTVT.

This chain joins TRBV3-1 (or the pseudogene TRBV3-2) and TRBJ2-3; 12 nucleotides agree with TRBD2. Germline loops: CDR1 LGHDT, CDR2 YNNKEL (reference sequence). Trimming cost V 3 bases and J 0 bases; bases outside gene matches: 7. This CDR3 has 18 amino acids. This CDR3 is CASSQLAGGVVSTDTQYF. The CDR3 nucleotides read TGTGCCAGCAGCCAGCTAGCGGGGGGGGTTGTTAGCACAGATACGCAGTATTTT.

V is TRBV29-1 and J is TRBJ1-2; TRBD1 aligns across 9 bases. Germline V gives CDR1 SQVTM, CDR2 ANQGSEA. The CDR3 length is 13 residues. Trimming took 7 bases from V and 5 from J; bases not matched to a gene: 8. In DNA, the CDR3 is TGCAGCGCCCTGGACAGGGGTTGGTATGGCTACACCTTC. Translated: CSALDRGWYGYTF.

The V call is TRBV2, the J call TRBJ1-1; D gene unclear. V shed 8 bases and J shed 0 bases, with 7 bases lying between them. The CDR3 covers 12 residues. Germline loops: CDR1 SNHLY, CDR2 FYNNEI. The CDR3 protein is CASLDLNTEAFF. The CDR3 DNA reads TGTGCCAGCCTCGACTTGAACACTGAAGCTTTCTTT.

This chain's CDR3 is CASSPGHRGNTIYF. The CDR3 nucleotides read TGTGCCAGCTCACCAGGACACAGGGGAAACACCATATATTTT. The chain has TRBV18 and TRBJ1-3, with TRBD1 as a possible D gene (5 bases). V gave up 2 bases and J gave up 4 bases, with 9 bases separating them. In germline, CDR1 is KGHSH, CDR2 LQKENI. The CDR3 totals 14 residues.

This rearrangement joins TRBV3-1 (or the pseudogene TRBV3-2) to TRBJ1-2, with unresolved D. The CDR3 is 14 amino acids. The V end was cut by 4 bases, the J end by 0 bases, with 9 bases between. Germline-derived CDR1 and CDR2 are LGHDT and YNNKEL (reference sequence). The CDR3 DNA sequence: TGTGCCAGCAGCCCCGGGATATCTAACTATGGCTACACCTTC. Translated, it gives CASSPGISNYGYTF.

This rearrangement joins TRBV7-8 to TRBJ2-1; possibly TRBD1 for D (6 bases). Per the germline V gene, CDR1 is SGHVS and CDR2 is FQNEAQ. V dropped 5 bases and J dropped 5 bases, with 16 bases sitting between them. The CDR3 is 15 amino acids. The CDR3 DNA reads as TGTGCCAGCAGCCGAGGACAGAATGATCACAATGAGCAGTTCTTC. Protein product: CASSRGQNDHNEQFF. The whole variable domain, filled in from reference TRBV7-8 and TRBJ2-1, reads GAGVSQSPRYKVAKRGQDVALRCDPISGHVSLFWYQQALGQGPEFLTYFQNEAQLDKSGLPSDRFFAERPEGSVSTLKIQRTQQEDSAVYLCASSRGQNDHNEQFFGPGTRLTVL.

CDR3 coding DNA: TGTGCCAGCAGTGAAACCGGCAGGGCATACACCTTC. Residues: CASSETGRAYTF. The J gene is TRBJ1-2, the V gene TRBV2, with a possible D match to TRBD1 (5 bases). Trimming stripped 2 bases from V and 11 bases from J, with 12 bases between. Germline assignment: CDR1 SNHLY and CDR2 FYNNEI. This CDR3 is built from 12 residues.

A word on this clone: Other DNA sequences in the same sample also yield this CDR3. The chain recombines TRBV29-1 with TRBJ2-7; weak D call: TRBD2 (5 bases). With 5 bases removed from V and 2 bases from J, the gap between germline ends came to 7 bases. In germline, CDR1 is SQVTM, CDR2 ANQGSEA. The CDR3 consists of 11 residues. The CDR3 region is CSVPGTYEQYF. The CDR3 DNA follows: TGCAGCGTTCCGGGGACCTACGAGCAGTACTTC.

This rearrangement joins TRBV6-6 to TRBJ1-3, with D perhaps TRBD1 (6 bases). V shed 6 bases and J shed 8 bases, with 14 bases lying between them. The CDR3 has 13 amino acids. Germline assignment: CDR1 MNHNY and CDR2 SVGAGI (reference sequence). CDR3 DNA sequence: TGTGCCAGCAGGGGGGCAGGGTGGGACACCATATATTTT. This encodes CASRGAGWDTIYF.

The genes are TRBV12-5 and TRBJ2-1; possible D gene TRBD1, 6 bases. V was clipped by 3 bases and J by 9 bases, with 18 bases between them. This CDR3 has 15 residues. Germline V gives CDR1 LGHNT, CDR2 FRNRAP. This CDR3 reads CASGFGAQGQGEQFF. Written as DNA, the CDR3 is TGTGCTAGTGGTTTCGGGGCACAGGGCCAGGGTGAGCAGTTCTTC.

CDR3 coding DNA: TGTGCCAGCAGTCAGGGGGGCCGGGTGAACACCGGGGAGCTGTTTTTT. It is translated as CASSQGGRVNTGELFF. The rearrangement uses TRBV2 and TRBJ2-2, with D possibly matching TRBD1 (7 bases). In germline, CDR1 is SNHLY, CDR2 FYNNEI. The length of the CDR3 is 16 residues. V was clipped by 5 bases and J by 1 base, with 14 bases between them.

This rearrangement joins TRBV10-2 to TRBJ2-5, with a possible D match to TRBD2 (5 bases). CDR1 and CDR2 from the germline V gene are WSHSY and SAAADI. Between the trimmed V and J ends, which lost 6 bases and 5 bases, there was a span of 10 bases. The CDR3 consists of 12 residues. For the CDR3, the DNA is TGCGCCAGCAGCGCGCGGGTGGAGACCCAGTACTTC. This encodes CASSARVETQYF.

V is TRBV7-9 and J is TRBJ2-1, with D tentatively TRBD1 (6 bases). The CDR3 is 14 amino acids. Trimming left V 4 bases short and J 3 bases short, with 10 bases between. Germline V gene lookup returns CDR1 SEHNR and CDR2 FQNEAQ (reference sequence). DNA of the CDR3: TGTGCCAGCAGCTCCCCGGACAGCTACAATGAGCAGTTCTTC. It yields the protein CASSSPDSYNEQFF.

The V gene is TRBV3-1 (or the pseudogene TRBV3-2), the J gene TRBJ2-1; 16 nucleotides agree with TRBD2. V trimming: 4 bases; J trimming: 8 bases; junction bases outside the gene matches: 14. The germline CDR1 and CDR2 sequences are LGHDT and YNNKEL (reference sequence). The CDR3 spans 19 residues. CDR3 bases: TGTGCCAGCAGCCTAACTCAGGGGACTAGCGGGGGGGTTTCGGATGAGCAGTTCTTC. Translation: CASSLTQGTSGGVSDEQFF.